This T cell receptor (beta chain) derives from a study of blood T cell repertoires in COVID-19. Study-level information: COVID-19 samples collected from the United States, Italy and Spain covered acute and convalescent phases. Sample material is recorded as cDNA or gDNA derived from T cells, B-cell-depleted T cells, or PBMCs.

Losses at the gene ends were 6 bases for V and 4 bases for J; bases not matched to a gene: 8. Looked up from germline, CDR1 is SQVTM and CDR2 is ANQGSEA. The CDR3 totals 13 residues. How the authors handled the data: Estimated nucleated cell counts came from reference gene primer amplification. Sequencing was performed with immunoSEQ multiplex PCR; in TCRdb, only in-frame clones are kept and a portion is missing. V, J and clone size derive from that table, while D and trimming were established from the DNA sequence. Counted here are 250,000 to 300,000 clones, around nine tenths occurring once; the ten biggest clones make up under 15%.

The sample was peripheral blood. The rearrangement joins TRBV29-1 to TRBJ1-1; 7 bases match TRBD1. The receptor was derived from a woman aged 55-69 years with acute or convalescent COVID-19. The CDR3 is CSVARTGLTEAFF. The CDR3 DNA is TGCAGCGTAGCCAGGACAGGACTCACTGAAGCTTTCTTT.